This record covers a single TCR beta chain. The antigen remains unidentified. The sample comes from a study of CXCR3-negative and CXCR3-positive naive CD8 T cells. Overall study results and limits: Against CXCR3-negative naive cells, CXCR3-positive naive cells showed more hydrophobic TRB CDR3s. Naive cells used TRBV-TRBJ genes in much the same way whether CXCR3-negative or CXCR3-positive; memory cells did not. The study inferred TCR strength from TRB CDR3 properties and found comparable surface CD5 between naive subsets. Similarly elevated diversity marked both naive subsets, with memory CD8+ cells showing far lower diversity.

CDR3 length equals 16 residues. Germline CDR1 reads SGHRS; CDR2 reads YFSETQ. cDNA libraries for TRB were generated by 5' RACE incorporating UMI labels. For each CDR3 protein, TCRdb gives one entry from its re-call of the 5' RACE reads, without DNA. The sample has roughly 70,000 distinct CDR3 sequences. The TCR was taken from a human donor in good health. Some clones in this sample may be carry-over from other donors' samples. Sequenced: naive CXCR3- CD8+ T cells from blood. Subset given: CD45RO-CCR7+CD27+CD95- naive CD8+ T cells lacking CXCR3 (TNR3-). This chain uses TRBV5-1 with TRBJ2-1; TCRdb lists TRBD1, though no DNA is available to test this call. The CDR3 loop is CASSSPRTGTYNEQFF.